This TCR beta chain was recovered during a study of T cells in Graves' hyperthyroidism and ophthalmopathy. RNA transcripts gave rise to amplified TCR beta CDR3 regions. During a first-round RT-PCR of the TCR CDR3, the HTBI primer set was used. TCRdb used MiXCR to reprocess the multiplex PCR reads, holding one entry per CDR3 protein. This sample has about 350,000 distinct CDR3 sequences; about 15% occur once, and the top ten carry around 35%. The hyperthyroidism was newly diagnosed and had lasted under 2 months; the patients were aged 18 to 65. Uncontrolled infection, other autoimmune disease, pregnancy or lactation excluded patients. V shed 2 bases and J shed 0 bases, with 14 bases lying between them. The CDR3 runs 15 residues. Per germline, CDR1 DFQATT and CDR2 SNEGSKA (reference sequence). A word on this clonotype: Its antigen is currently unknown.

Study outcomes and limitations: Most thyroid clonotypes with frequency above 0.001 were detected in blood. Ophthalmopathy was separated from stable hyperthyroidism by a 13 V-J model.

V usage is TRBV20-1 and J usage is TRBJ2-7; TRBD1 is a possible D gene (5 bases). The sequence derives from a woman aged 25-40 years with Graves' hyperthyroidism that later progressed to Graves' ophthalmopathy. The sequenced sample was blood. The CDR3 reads CSARSSGASSYEQYF. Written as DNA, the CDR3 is TGCAGTGCTAGATCTAGTGGGGCTAGCTCCTACGAGCAGTACTTC.